This T cell receptor (beta chain) was sequenced for a study of blood T cell repertoires in COVID-19. Across the study: The United States, Italy and Spain supplied acute and convalescent COVID-19 samples. T cells, B-cell-depleted T cells, or PBMCs supplied cDNA or gDNA.

Original handling: How many nucleated cells were present was estimated from reference gene primer amplification. Measured with immunoSEQ multiplex PCR; TCRdb has only the in-frame clones, and not every one. The V and J calls and clone size were taken over from that table, and D and trimming were inferred from the DNA. The table shows 65,000 to 95,000 clones, with roughly 79% occurring only once. Germline CDR1 is MNHEY and CDR2 is SMNVEV (reference sequence). V was shortened by 7 bases and J by 8 bases, with 21 bases between the two germline ends. CDR3 length equals 15 residues. The chain recombines TRBV27 with TRBJ2-1; a weak D match, TRBD2 (6 bases). The clonotype comes from a human donor in a cohort sampled during active COVID-19. The sample taken for sequencing was peripheral blood. Written as DNA, the CDR3 is TGTGCCAGCACCGGGGGTAGGGAGATACTCGATGAGCAGTTCTTC. Translation: CASTGGREILDEQFF.